These 11 T cell receptor beta chains were sequenced from one sample in a study. TCRdb ran MiXCR on the 5' RACE reads and lists one entry per CDR3 protein. The sample yields around 57,000 distinct CDR3 sequences, more than 25% seen once. The material sequenced was tumor-infiltrating memory CD4+ T cells sorted from the breast tumor. Noted subset: memory CD4+ T cells, CD4+CD45RO+CD25-. The receptors were gathered from a female donor with breast cancer.

A remark on this clonotype: This may arise from a read error, as a much more abundant clone is one base away. The CDR3 end shows no conserved phenylalanine or tryptophan, and so a read error is likely. The genes are TRBV7-2 and TRBJ2-6; TRBD2 might be the D (5 bases). This CDR3 region has 16 residues. Between the trimmed V and J ends, which lost 0 bases and 2 bases, there was a span of 8 bases. CDR1 and CDR2 from the germline V gene are SGHTA and FQGNSA. The CDR3 DNA is TGTGCCAGCAGCTTAGCCGGGGAGCCTGGGGCCAACGTCCTGACTTCC. It encodes CASSLAGEPGANVLTS.

The table lists this clonotype with a few counts. J is TRBJ1-3 and V is TRBV28, with D maybe TRBD1 (5 bases). Germline V gives CDR1 MDHEN, CDR2 SYDVKM. The CDR3 covers 15 residues. The V end lost 8 bases, the J end lost 0 bases, and 14 bases lay between the germline ends. The CDR3 DNA reads as TGTGCCAGCGGTGACAGTTTCTCCTCTGGAAACACCATATATTTT. Translating it yields CASGDSFSSGNTIYF.

This clonotype turned up a few times. The chain combines TRBV7-9 with TRBJ2-3, with TRBD2 matching 7 bases. Germline loops: CDR1 SEHNR, CDR2 FQNEAQ (reference sequence). The CDR3 is 16 residues long. V shed 5 bases and J 2 bases; nucleotides not matched to a gene: 10. CDR3 region: CASSPSGAGVTDTQYF. CDR3 nucleotide sequence: TGTGCCAGCAGCCCCTCCGGCGCGGGAGTCACAGATACGCAGTATTTT.

The J gene is TRBJ2-3, the V gene TRBV20-1, with D possibly being TRBD1 (5 bases). The CDR3 spans 13 residues. Between the trimmed V and J ends, which lost 2 bases and 5 bases, there was a span of 11 bases. Germline loops: CDR1 DFQATT, CDR2 SNEGSKA (reference sequence). The CDR3 nucleotides are TGCAGTGCTAGATGGGGCTCCCAAGATACGCAGTATTTT. This translates into CSARWGSQDTQYF.

The rearrangement links TRBV5-1 to TRBJ2-3, with TRBD2 matching over 9 bases. The CDR3 is 14 amino acids. CDR1 and CDR2 (germline): SGHRS, YFSETQ. The junction had 3 bases not matched to a gene; V was cut back by 5 bases and J by 2 bases. The CDR3 region is CASSGGGATDTQYF. Here the CDR3 DNA reads TGCGCCAGCAGTGGCGGGGGGGCCACAGATACGCAGTATTTT.

V gene TRBV7-8 combines with J gene TRBJ1-1; no reliable D call. The CDR3 loop spans 13 amino acids. Germline assignment: CDR1 SGHVS and CDR2 FQNEAQ. V shed 6 bases and J shed 0 bases, with 8 bases lying between them. The CDR3 DNA follows: TGTGCCAGCAGTCGGAGTTTGAACACTGAAGCTTTCTTT. Residues: CASSRSLNTEAFF.

This clonotype was counted a few times. This sequence joins TRBV28 and TRBJ2-4; D gene unclear. Looked up from germline, CDR1 is MDHEN and CDR2 is SYDVKM. The CDR3 has 11 amino acids. Trimming cost V 11 bases and J 5 bases, with 10 bases left between them. The CDR3 here is CASRSENIQYF. The DNA for the CDR3 is TGTGCCTCCCGGTCGGAAAACATTCAGTACTTC.

Turning to this clonotype: A much larger clone differs by one base, so this may be a read error. The chain combines TRBV20-1 with TRBJ2-7; 7 bases are a match to TRBD2. In germline, CDR1 is DFQATT, CDR2 SNEGSKA (reference sequence). This CDR3 is built from 13 residues. The CDR3 loop is CSVEGRGSYEQHF. CDR3 in DNA: TGCAGTGTAGAGGGGAGGGGTAGTTACGAGCAGCACTTC.

This clonotype has ten or more counts. The chain uses TRBV7-9 and TRBJ1-5; D is uncertain. This CDR3 spans 16 amino acids. V was cut by 1 base and J by 4 bases, with 14 bases left in between. Germline V CDR1 and CDR2: SEHNR, FQNEAQ (reference sequence). CDR3: CASSLGPGNTNQPQHF. In nucleotides, the CDR3 is TGTGCCAGCAGCTTAGGACCGGGGAACACTAATCAGCCCCAGCATTTT. The whole variable domain, remainder taken from reference TRBV7-9 and TRBJ1-5, is DTGVSQNPRHKITKRGQNVTFRCDPISEHNRLYWYRQTLGQGPEFLTYFQNEAQLEKSRLLSDRFSAERPKGSFSTLEIQRTEQGDSAMYLCASSLGPGNTNQPQHFGDGTRLSIL.

V is TRBV9 and J is TRBJ2-1; D call uncertain. The CDR3 extends over 13 amino acids. V lost 2 bases and J lost 7, with 10 bases in between. Germline lookup yields CDR1 SGDLS and CDR2 YYNGEE. CDR3 loop: CASSVGPQNEQFF. For the CDR3, the DNA is TGTGCCAGCAGCGTTGGCCCCCAAAATGAGCAGTTCTTC.

This clonotype showed up just a few times. The chain employs TRBV7-2 and TRBJ1-4; D is uncertain. Germline CDR1 reads SGHTA; CDR2 reads FQGNSA. V lost 5 bases, J lost 6 bases, and 10 bases lay in between. The CDR3 covers 13 residues. The CDR3 DNA follows: TGTGCCAGCAGCGGATACATAGATGAAAAACTGTTTTTT. Translation gives CASSGYIDEKLFF.